This TCR beta chain was captured by sequencing in a study of cytomegalovirus exposure and HLA in healthy donors. General study findings and limits: The dataset shows that most TCR sequences were rare, while some public TCRs occurred in many donors. Sequencing depth roughly uniform across donors was assumed in presence/absence analyses. In an earlier analysis, most TCR beta V segments were productive about 87% or about 30% of the time.

On this clone itself: Its specificity is not known.

13 Jbeta primers and 60 Vbeta primers were used for the PCR. This table comes from immunoSEQ multiplex PCR, and its TCRdb copy is limited to in-frame clones, with some not included. The table lists approximately 170,000 clones, around 85% of them singletons. The CDR3 is 17 amino acids. The germline gives CDR1 SGHRS, CDR2 YFSETQ. V shed 2 bases and J 2 bases; nucleotides not matched to a gene: 10. This chain joins TRBV5-1 and TRBJ2-3; 8 bases match TRBD1. The TCR sequence derives from a male donor in good health and CMV-seronegative. Sequencing input: PBMCs. DNA of the CDR3: TGCGCCAGCAGCTTTAGGTGGGAGACAGGGGACACAGATACGCAGTATTTT. Its protein is CASSFRWETGDTDTQYF. The variable domain in full, completed from reference TRBV5-1 and TRBJ2-3, reads KAGVTQTPRYLIKTRGQQVTLSCSPISGHRSVSWYQQTPGQGLQFLFEYFSETQRNKGNFPGRFSGRQFSNSRSEMNVSTLELGDSALYLCASSFRWETGDTDTQYFGPGTRLTVL.